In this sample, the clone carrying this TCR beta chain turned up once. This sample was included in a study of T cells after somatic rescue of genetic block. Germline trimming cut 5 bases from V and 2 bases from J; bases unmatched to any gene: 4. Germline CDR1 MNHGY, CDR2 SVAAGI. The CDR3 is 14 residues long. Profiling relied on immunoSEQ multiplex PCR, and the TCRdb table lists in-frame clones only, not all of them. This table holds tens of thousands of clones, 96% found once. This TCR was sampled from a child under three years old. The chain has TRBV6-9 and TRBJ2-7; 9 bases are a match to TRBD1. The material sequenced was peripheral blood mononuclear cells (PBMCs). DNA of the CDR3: TGTGCCAGCAGTCGAAGACAGGGGGCCTACGAGCAGTACTTC. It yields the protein CASSRRQGAYEQYF.